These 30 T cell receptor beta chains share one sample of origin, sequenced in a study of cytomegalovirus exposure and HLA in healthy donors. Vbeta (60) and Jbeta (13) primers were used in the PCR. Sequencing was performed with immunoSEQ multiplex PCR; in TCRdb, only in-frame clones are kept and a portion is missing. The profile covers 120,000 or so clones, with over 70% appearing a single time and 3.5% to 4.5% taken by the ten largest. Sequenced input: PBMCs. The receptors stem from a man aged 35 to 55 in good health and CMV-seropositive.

Here the CDR3 DNA reads TGTGCCAGCAGTGTTACAGGGGGGATGGGCAATCAGCCCCAGCATTTT. Residues: CASSVTGGMGNQPQHF. The rearrangement links TRBV6-1 to TRBJ1-5, with 8 bases identical to TRBD1. Germline trimming cut 4 bases from V and 2 bases from J; bases unmatched to any gene: 7. The CDR3 spans 16 residues. Germline assignment: CDR1 MNHNS and CDR2 SASEGT.

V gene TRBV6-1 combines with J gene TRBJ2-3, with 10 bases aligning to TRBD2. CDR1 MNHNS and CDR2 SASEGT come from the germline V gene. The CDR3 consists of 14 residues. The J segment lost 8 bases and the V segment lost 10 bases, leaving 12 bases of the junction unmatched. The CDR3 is CATSLGLAEFTQYF. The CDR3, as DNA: TGTGCCACATCGCTTGGACTAGCGGAATTTACGCAGTATTTT.

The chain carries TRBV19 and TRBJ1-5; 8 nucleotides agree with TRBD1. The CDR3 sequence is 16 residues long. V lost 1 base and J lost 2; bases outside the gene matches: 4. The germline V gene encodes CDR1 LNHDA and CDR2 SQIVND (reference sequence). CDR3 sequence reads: CASSIARGQGNQPQHF. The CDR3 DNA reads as TGTGCCAGTAGTATAGCCAGGGGGCAGGGCAATCAGCCCCAGCATTTT.

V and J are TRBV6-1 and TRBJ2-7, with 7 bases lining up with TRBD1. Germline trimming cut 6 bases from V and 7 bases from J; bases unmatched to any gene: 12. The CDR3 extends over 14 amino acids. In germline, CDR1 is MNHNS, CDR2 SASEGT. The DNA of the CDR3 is TGTGCCAGCAGCGCCACCAGGGGGTCGGGTGAGCAGTACTTC. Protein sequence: CASSATRGSGEQYF.

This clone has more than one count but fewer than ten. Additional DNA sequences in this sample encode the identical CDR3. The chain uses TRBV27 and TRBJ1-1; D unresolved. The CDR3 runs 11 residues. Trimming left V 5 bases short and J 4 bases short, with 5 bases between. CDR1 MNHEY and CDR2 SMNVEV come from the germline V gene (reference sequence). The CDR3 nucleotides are TGTGCCAGCAGTCGGGGCACTGAAGCTTTCTTT. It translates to CASSRGTEAFF.

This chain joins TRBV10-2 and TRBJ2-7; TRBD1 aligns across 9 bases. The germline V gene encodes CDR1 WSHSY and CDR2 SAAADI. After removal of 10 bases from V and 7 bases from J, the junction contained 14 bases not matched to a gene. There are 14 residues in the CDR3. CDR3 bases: TGCGCCATCCAGGGCGGGACAGGGCTGAGGGAGCAGTACTTC. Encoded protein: CAIQGGTGLREQYF.

This chain's CDR3 is CATSRSLAYEQFF. Written as DNA, the CDR3 is TGTGCCACCAGCAGATCACTAGCCTATGAGCAGTTCTTC. This sequence joins TRBV15 and TRBJ2-1; D may be TRBD2 (6 bases). Germline CDR1 and CDR2: LNHNV and YYDKDF (reference sequence). With 2 bases removed from V and 8 bases from J, the gap between germline ends came to 10 bases. CDR3 length: 13 amino acids.

The CDR3 coding sequence is TGTGCCAGCAGCACTCAGGGGGCGCTTGGCTACACCTTC. Translated, it gives CASSTQGALGYTF. This chain joins TRBV28 and TRBJ1-2, with 8 bases fitting TRBD1. The CDR3 covers 13 residues. The ends lost 6 bases at V and 7 bases at J; junction bases unmatched: 7. Germline lookup yields CDR1 MDHEN and CDR2 SYDVKM.

The CDR3 DNA sequence: TGTGCCAGCAGCTTACAGTGGCCCACGAACACCGGGGAGCTGTTTTTT. It is translated as CASSLQWPTNTGELFF. The V call is TRBV11-3, the J call TRBJ2-2, with no clear D. The CDR3 is 16 residues long. The ends were cut back, 2 bases at V and 0 bases at J, with 10 bases in the middle. The germline V gene encodes CDR1 SGHNT and CDR2 YENEEA.

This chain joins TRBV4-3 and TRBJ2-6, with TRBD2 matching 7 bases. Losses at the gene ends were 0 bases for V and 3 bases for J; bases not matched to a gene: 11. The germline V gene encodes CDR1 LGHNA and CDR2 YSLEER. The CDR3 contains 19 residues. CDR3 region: CASSQDPPAGVGGANVLTF. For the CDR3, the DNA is TGCGCCAGCAGCCAAGATCCCCCCGCGGGAGTGGGTGGGGCCAACGTCCTGACTTTC.

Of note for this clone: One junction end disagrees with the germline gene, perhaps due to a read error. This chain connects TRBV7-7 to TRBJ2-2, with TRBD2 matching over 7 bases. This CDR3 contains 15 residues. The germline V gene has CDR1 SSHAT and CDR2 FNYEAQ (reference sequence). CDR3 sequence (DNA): TGTGCTAGCAGCCCTTTAGCGGGCGGCGTCGGGGAGCTGTTTTTT. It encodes CASSPLAGGVGELFF.

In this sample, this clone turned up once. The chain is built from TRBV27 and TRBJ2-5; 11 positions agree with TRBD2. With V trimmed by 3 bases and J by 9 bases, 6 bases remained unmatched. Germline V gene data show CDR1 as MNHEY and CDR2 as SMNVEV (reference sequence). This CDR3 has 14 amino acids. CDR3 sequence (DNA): TGTGCCAGCAGTTTCCAGGGACTAGCGGCGTCCCAGTACTTC. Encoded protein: CASSFQGLAASQYF.

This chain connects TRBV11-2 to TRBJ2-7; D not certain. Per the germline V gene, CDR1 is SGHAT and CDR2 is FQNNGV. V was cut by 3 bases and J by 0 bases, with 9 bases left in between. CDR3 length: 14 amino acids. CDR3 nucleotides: TGTGCCAGCAGCTTGGCGAGGAGCTCCTACGAGCAGTACTTC. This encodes CASSLARSSYEQYF.

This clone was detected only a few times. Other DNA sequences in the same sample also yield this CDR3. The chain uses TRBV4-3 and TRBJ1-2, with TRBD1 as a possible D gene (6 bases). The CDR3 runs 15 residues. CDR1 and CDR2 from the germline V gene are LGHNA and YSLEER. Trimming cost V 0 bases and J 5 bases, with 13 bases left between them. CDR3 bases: TGCGCCAGCAGCCAAGAGAGAGGGGGACATTATGGCTACACCTTC. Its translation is CASSQERGGHYGYTF.

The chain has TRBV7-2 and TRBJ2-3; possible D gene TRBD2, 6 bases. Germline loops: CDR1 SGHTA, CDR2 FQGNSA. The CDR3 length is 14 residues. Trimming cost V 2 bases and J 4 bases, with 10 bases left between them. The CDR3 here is CASSLTGAPDTQYF. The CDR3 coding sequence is TGTGCCAGCAGCTTAACGGGAGCCCCAGATACGCAGTATTTT.

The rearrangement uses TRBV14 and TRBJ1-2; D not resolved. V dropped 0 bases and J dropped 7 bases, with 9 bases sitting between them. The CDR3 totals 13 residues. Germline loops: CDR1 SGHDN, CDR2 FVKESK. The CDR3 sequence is CASSQDLPGGYTF. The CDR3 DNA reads TGTGCCAGCAGCCAAGATCTTCCGGGTGGCTACACCTTC.

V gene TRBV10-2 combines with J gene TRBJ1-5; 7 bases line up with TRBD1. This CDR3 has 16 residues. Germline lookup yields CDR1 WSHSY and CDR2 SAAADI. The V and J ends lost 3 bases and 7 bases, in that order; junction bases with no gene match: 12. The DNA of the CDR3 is TGCGCCAGCAGTGATGACAGGGTGTCCCCTAGACAGCCCCAGCATTTT. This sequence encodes CASSDDRVSPRQPQHF.

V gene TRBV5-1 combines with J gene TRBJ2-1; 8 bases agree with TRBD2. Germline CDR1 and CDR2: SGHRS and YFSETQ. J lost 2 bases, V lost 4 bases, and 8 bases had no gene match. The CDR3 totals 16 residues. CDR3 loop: CASSGRPGGTYNEQFF. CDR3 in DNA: TGCGCCAGCAGCGGGAGACCGGGGGGGACCTACAATGAGCAGTTCTTC.

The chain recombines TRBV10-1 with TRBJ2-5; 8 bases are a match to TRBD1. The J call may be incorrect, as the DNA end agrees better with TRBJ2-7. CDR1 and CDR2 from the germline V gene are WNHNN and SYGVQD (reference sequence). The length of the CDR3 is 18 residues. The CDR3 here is CASSEPKLPDRASYEQYF. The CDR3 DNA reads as TGCGCCAGCAGTGAGCCAAAACTCCCGGACAGGGCGTCCTACGAGCAGTACTTC.

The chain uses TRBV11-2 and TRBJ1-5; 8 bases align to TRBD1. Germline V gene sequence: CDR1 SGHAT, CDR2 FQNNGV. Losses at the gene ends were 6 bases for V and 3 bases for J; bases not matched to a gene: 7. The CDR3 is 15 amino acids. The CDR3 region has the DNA TGTGCCAGCAGTCAGACAGGGGCCTCCAATCAGCCCCAGCATTTT. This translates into CASSQTGASNQPQHF. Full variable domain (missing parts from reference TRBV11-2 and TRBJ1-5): EAGVAQSPRYKIIEKRQSVAFWCNPISGHATLYWYQQILGQGPKLLIQFQNNGVVDDSQLPKDRFSAERLKGVDSTLKIQPAKLEDSAVYLCASSQTGASNQPQHFGDGTRLSIL.

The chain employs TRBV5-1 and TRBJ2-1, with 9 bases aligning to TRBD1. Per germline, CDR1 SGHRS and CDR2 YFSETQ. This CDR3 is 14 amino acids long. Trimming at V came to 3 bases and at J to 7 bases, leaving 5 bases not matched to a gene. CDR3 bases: TGCGCCAGCAGCTCGTCGGACAGGGGAAATGAGCAGTTCTTC. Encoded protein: CASSSSDRGNEQFF. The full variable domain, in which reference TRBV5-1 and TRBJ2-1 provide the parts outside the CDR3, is KAGVTQTPRYLIKTRGQQVTLSCSPISGHRSVSWYQQTPGQGLQFLFEYFSETQRNKGNFPGRFSGRQFSNSRSEMNVSTLELGDSALYLCASSSSDRGNEQFFGPGTRLTVL.

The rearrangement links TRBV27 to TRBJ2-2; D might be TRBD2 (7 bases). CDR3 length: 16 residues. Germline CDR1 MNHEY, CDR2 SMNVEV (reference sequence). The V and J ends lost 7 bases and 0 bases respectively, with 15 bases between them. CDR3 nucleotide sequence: TGTGCCAGCAAGGGGGGGGCTTTCTCGAACACCGGGGAGCTGTTTTTT. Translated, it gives CASKGGAFSNTGELFF.

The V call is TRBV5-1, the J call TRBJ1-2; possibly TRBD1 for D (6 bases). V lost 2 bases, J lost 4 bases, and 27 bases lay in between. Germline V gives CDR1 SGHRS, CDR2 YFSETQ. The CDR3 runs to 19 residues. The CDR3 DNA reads TGCGCCAGCAGCTTAGGAACAGGGAGTATTAACAAGCAGTCCTATGGCTACACCTTC. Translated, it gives CASSLGTGSINKQSYGYTF.

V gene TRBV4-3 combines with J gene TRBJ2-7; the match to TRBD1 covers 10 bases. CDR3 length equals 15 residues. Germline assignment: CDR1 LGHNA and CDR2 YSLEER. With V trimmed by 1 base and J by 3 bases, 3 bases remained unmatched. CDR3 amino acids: CASSQGDRGLYEQYF. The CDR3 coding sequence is TGCGCCAGCAGCCAAGGAGACAGGGGGCTCTACGAGCAGTACTTC.

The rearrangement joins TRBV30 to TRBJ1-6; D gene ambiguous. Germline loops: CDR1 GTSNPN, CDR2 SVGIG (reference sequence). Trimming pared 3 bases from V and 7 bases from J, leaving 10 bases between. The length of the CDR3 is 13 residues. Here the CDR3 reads CAWRTGGNSPLHF. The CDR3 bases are TGTGCCTGGAGGACGGGAGGAAATTCACCCCTCCACTTT.

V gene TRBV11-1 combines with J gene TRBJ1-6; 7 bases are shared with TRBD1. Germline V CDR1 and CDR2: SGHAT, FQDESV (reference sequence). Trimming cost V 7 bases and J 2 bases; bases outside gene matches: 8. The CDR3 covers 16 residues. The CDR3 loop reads CASTKNRGTYNSPLHF. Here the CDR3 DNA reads TGTGCCAGCACCAAAAACAGGGGCACCTATAATTCACCCCTCCACTTT. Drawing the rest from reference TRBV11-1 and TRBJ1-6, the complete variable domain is EAEVAQSPRYKITEKSQAVAFWCDPISGHATLYWYRQILGQGPELLVQFQDESVVDDSQLPKDRFSAERLKGVDSTLKIQPAELGDSAMYLCASTKNRGTYNSPLHFGNGTRLTVT.

For the CDR3, the DNA is TGCGCCAGCAGCCTTTACAATGAGCAGTTCTTC. Translation gives CASSLYNEQFF. V usage is TRBV5-1 and J usage is TRBJ2-1; D call uncertain. CDR1 is SGHRS, CDR2 YFSETQ, per germline. This CDR3 has 11 residues. Trimming cost V 4 bases and J 4 bases, with 3 bases left between them.

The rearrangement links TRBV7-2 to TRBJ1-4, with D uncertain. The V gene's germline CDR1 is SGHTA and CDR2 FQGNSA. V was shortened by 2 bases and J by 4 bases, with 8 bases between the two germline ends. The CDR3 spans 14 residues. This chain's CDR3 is CASSLQFYNEKLFF. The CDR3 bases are TGTGCCAGCAGCTTACAGTTTTATAATGAAAAACTGTTTTTT.

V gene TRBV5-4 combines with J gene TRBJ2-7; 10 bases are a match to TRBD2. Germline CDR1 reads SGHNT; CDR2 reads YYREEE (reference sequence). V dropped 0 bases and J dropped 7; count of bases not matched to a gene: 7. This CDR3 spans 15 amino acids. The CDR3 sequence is CASSLDLAGVEEQYF. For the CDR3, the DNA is TGTGCCAGCAGCTTGGATCTAGCGGGAGTAGAAGAGCAGTACTTC.

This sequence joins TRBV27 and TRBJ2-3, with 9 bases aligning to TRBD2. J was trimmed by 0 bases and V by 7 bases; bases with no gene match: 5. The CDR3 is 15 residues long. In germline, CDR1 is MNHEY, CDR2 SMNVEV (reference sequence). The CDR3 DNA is TGTGCCAGCACTCCTAGCGGGGCGAGCACAGATACGCAGTATTTT. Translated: CASTPSGASTDTQYF.